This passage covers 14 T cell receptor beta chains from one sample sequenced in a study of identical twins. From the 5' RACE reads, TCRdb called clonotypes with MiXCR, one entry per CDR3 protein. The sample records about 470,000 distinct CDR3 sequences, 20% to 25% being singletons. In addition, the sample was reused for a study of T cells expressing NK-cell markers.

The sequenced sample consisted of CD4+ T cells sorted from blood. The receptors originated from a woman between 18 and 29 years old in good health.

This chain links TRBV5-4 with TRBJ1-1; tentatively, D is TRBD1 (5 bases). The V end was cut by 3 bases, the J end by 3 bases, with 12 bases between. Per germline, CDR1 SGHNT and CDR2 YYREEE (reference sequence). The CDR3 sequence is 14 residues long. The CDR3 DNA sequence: TGTGCCAGCAGCTGGTTCCGGGGCGACACTGAAGCTTTCTTT. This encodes CASSWFRGDTEAFF.

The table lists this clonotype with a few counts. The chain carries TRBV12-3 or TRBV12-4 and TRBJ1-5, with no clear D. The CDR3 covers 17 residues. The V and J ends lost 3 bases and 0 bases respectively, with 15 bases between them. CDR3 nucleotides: TGTGCCAGCAGTTTCGGCGACCGCGTTTATAGCAATCAGCCCCAGCATTTT. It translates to CASSFGDRVYSNQPQHF.

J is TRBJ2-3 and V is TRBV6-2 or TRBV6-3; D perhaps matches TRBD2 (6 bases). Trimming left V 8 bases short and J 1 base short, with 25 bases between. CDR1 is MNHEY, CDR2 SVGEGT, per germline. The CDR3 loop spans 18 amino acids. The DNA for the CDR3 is TGTGCCAGCGGCCCGGGGCGGGGCCGAGCGACTGGCACAGATACGCAGTATTTT. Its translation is CASGPGRGRATGTDTQYF.

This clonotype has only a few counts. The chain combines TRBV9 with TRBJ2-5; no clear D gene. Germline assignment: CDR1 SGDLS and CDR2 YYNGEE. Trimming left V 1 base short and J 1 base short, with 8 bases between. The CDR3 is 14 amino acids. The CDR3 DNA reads TGTGCCAGCAGCGTATTAGGTATCCAAGAGACCCAGTACTTC. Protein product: CASSVLGIQETQYF. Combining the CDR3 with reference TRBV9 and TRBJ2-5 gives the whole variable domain DSGVTQTPKHLITATGQRVTLRCSPRSGDLSVYWYQQSLDQGLQFLIQYYNGEERAKGNILERFSAQQFPDLHSELNLSSLELGDSALYFCASSVLGIQETQYFGPGTRLLVL.

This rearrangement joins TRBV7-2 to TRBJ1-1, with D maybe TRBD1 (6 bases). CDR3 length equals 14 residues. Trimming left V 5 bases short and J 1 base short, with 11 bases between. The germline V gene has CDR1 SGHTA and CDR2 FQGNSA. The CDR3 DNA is TGTGCCAGCAGCAAGCAGACAGGGAACACTGAAGCTTTCTTT. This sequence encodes CASSKQTGNTEAFF.

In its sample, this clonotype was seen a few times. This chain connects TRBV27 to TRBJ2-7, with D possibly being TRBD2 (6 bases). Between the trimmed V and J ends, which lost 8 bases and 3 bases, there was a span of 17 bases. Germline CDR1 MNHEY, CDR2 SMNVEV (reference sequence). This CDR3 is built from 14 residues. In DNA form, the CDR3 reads TGTGCCAGCGGAGACCCGGGACTCGTCTACGAGCAGTACTTC. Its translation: CASGDPGLVYEQYF.

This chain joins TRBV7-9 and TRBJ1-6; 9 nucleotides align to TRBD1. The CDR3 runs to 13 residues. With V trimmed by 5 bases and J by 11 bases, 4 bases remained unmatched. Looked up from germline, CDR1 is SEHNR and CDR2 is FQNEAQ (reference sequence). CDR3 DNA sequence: TGTGCCAGCAGCACGGGACAGGGCACACCCCTCCACTTT. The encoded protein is CASSTGQGTPLHF. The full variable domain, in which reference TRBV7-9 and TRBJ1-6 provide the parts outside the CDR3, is DTGVSQNPRHKITKRGQNVTFRCDPISEHNRLYWYRQTLGQGPEFLTYFQNEAQLEKSRLLSDRFSAERPKGSFSTLEIQRTEQGDSAMYLCASSTGQGTPLHFGNGTRLTVT.

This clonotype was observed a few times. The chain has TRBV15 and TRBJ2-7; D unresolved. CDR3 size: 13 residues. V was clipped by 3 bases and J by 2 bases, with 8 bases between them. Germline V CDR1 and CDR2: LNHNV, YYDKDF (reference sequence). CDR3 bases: TGTGCCACCAGCAGGGATGTGCCCTACGAGCAGTACTTC. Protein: CATSRDVPYEQYF. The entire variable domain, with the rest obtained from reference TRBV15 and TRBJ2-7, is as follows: DAMVIQNPRYQVTQFGKPVTLSCSQTLNHNVMYWYQQKSSQAPKLLFHYYDKDFNNEADTPDNFQSRRPNTSFCFLDIRSPGLGDTAMYLCATSRDVPYEQYFGPGTRLTVT.

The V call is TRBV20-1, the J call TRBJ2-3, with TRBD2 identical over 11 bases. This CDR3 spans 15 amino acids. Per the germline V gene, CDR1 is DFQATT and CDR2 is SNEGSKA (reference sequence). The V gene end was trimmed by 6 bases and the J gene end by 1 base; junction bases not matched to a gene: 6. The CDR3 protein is CSAGRLAGRTDTQYF. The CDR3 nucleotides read TGCAGTGCAGGAAGACTAGCGGGACGCACAGATACGCAGTATTTT.

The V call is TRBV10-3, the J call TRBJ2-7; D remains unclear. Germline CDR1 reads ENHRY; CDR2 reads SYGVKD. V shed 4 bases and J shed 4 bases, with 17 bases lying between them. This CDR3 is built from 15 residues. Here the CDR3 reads CAISADPSSIYEQYF. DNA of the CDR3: TGTGCCATCAGTGCTGACCCTTCGTCGATTTACGAGCAGTACTTC.

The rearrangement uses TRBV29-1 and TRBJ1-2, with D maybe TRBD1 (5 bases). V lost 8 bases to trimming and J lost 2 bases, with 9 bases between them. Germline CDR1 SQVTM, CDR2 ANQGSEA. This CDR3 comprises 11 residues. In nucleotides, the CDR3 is TGCAGCCTACAGGACAACTATGGCTACACCTTC. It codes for CSLQDNYGYTF.

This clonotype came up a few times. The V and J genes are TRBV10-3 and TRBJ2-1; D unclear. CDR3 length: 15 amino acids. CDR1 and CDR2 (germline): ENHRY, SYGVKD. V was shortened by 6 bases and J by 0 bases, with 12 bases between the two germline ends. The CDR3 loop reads CAIRPGLSSYNEQFF. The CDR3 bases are TGTGCCATCAGGCCGGGCCTCAGCTCCTACAATGAGCAGTTCTTC.

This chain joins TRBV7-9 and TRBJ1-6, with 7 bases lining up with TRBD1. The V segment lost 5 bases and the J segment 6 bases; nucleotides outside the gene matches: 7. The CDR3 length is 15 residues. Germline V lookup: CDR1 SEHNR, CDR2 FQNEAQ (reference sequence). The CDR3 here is CASSPVAGGNSPLHF. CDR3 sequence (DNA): TGTGCCAGCAGCCCGGTGGCAGGGGGTAATTCACCCCTCCACTTT.

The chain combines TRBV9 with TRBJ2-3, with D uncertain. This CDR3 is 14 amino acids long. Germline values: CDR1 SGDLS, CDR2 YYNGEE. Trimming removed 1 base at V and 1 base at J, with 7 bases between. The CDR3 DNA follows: TGTGCCAGCAGCGTACGTGCGGGCACAGATACGCAGTATTTT. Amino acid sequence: CASSVRAGTDTQYF. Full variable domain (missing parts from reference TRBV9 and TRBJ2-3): DSGVTQTPKHLITATGQRVTLRCSPRSGDLSVYWYQQSLDQGLQFLIQYYNGEERAKGNILERFSAQQFPDLHSELNLSSLELGDSALYFCASSVRAGTDTQYFGPGTRLTVL.